The TCR beta chain described here comes from a study of cytomegalovirus exposure and HLA in healthy donors. In germline, CDR1 is MNHNY, CDR2 SVGAGI (reference sequence). V lost 2 bases, J lost 6 bases, and 5 bases stayed unmatched. This CDR3 is 15 amino acids long. The PCR was carried out with 60 Vbeta primers and 13 Jbeta primers. Some clones are missing from TCRdb's copy, which holds only in-frame ones; the method was immunoSEQ multiplex PCR. The profile shows 82,000 or so clones, 10% of them singletons. The origin of this receptor is a man in his sixties in good health and CMV-seropositive. Sequencing input: PBMCs. The chain is built from TRBV6-6 and TRBJ2-1; 9 bases map to TRBD2. CDR3 residues: CASSYLAGNPNEQFF. The CDR3 bases are TGTGCCAGCAGTTACCTAGCGGGGAACCCCAATGAGCAGTTCTTC.